This TCR beta chain was captured by sequencing in a study of STAT3 mutations in large granular lymphocyte leukemia. About the research overall: More than half of T-LGLL patients received immunosuppressive therapy. Study results and caveats: After therapy, 6 of 18 patients switched clonotypes, all new clones STAT3 wild type. In T-cell large granular lymphocyte leukemia, about half of patients showed multiple immunodominant subclonotypes. Some patients had dominant TCR clones larger than their STAT3 mutant burden.

CDR1 and CDR2 from the germline V gene are MRHNA and SNTAGT. The CDR3 totals 13 residues. Germline trimming cut 5 bases from V and 10 bases from J; bases unmatched to any gene: 4. Produced via immunoSEQ multiplex PCR; TCRdb's table is partial and in-frame only. The sample carries approximately 42,000 clones, 80% to 90% recorded once. For this clone: As yet, its antigen is unknown.

The TCR was taken from a human donor with T large granular lymphocyte leukemia. Some clones in this sample may be carry-over from other donors' samples. The sequenced sample consisted of PBMCs. This chain links TRBV6-4 with TRBJ1-6, with 8 bases aligning to TRBD1. CDR3 loop: CASSPTGESPLHF. The DNA of the CDR3 is TGTGCCAGCAGTCCGACAGGGGAGTCACCCCTCCACTTT.